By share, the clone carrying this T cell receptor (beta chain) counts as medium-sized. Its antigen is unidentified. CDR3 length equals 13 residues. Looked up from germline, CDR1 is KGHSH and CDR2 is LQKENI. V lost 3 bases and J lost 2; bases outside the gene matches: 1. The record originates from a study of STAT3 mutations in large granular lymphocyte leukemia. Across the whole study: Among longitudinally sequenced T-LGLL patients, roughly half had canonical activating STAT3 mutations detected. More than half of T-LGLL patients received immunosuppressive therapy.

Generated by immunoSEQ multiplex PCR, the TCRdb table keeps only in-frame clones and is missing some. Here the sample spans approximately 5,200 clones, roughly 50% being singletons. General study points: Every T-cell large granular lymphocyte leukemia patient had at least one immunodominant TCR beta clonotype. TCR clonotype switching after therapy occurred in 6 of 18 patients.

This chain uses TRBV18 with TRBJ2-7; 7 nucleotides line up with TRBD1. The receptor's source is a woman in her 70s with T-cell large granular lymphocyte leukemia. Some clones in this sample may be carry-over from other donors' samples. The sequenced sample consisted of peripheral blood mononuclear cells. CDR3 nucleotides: TGTGCCAGCTCACCTCAGGGGGCCTACGAGCAGTACTTC. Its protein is CASSPQGAYEQYF.